This TCR beta chain appears in the sequencing data of a study of blood T cell repertoires in COVID-19. Across the study: COVID-19 samples from acute and convalescent phases originated in the United States, Italy and Spain. T cells, B-cell-depleted T cells, or PBMCs supplied cDNA or gDNA.

Cohorts were based on clinical histories the participants reported. The recovered donors of Cohort 3 showed two negative PCRs, clearance, or symptom resolution. After removal of 5 bases from V and 10 bases from J, the junction contained 11 bases not matched to a gene. The CDR3 spans 14 residues. Germline CDR1 MDHEN, CDR2 SYDVKM. Sequencing used immunoSEQ multiplex PCR; TCRdb keeps in-frame clones, though not all of them. The sample consists of 200,000 to 250,000 clones, almost 85% of them appearing once. The rearrangement links TRBV28 to TRBJ2-1, with TRBD2 matching over 7 bases. The sequencing sample was made of PBMCs or T cells enriched from blood (not recorded which). This sequence was found in a man aged 40-49 years who had recovered from COVID-19. In DNA, the CDR3 is TGTGCCAGCAGTCCTAGCGGCTTGACCTTAGAGCAGTTCTTC. This encodes CASSPSGLTLEQFF.